These T cell receptor beta chains were read from a single sample in a study of T cell responses to AZD1222 COVID-19 vaccine. Assay used: immunoSEQ multiplex PCR; TCRdb lists only in-frame clones, some missing. The sample has about 170,000 clones, over 85% seen once. Sample: peripheral blood, taken on day 0 of AZD1222 vaccination. These receptors were obtained from an adult in good health. The CDR3 runs from the conserved cysteine through the conserved F or W. A D gene is named only where the DNA matches it firmly. Clone size is shown for a subset of rows, as once, few, many or a class of expanded clone.

j_call d_call v_call clone_size cdr3_aa cdr3_nt
TRBJ1-2 . TRBV5-1 few CASKWGEANYGYTF TGCGCCAGCAAATGGGGGGAGGCCAACTATGGCTACACCTTC
TRBJ1-6 . TRBV27 . CASSFAGINSPLHF TGTGCCAGCAGTTTTGCAGGAATCAATTCACCCCTCCACTTT
TRBJ1-2 . TRBV29-1 . CSVVLTGKDGYTF TGCAGCGTTGTTTTAACAGGGAAGGATGGCTACACCTTC
TRBJ2-7 . TRBV4-1 . CASSQARGSSYEQYF TGCGCCAGCAGCCAAGCCCGCGGGTCCTCCTACGAGCAGTACTTC
TRBJ1-1 . TRBV27 few CASKKQDTEAFF TGTGCCAGCAAAAAACAGGACACTGAAGCTTTCTTT
TRBJ2-1 . TRBV6-4 . CASSEASGSLDEQFF TGTGCCAGCAGTGAAGCGAGCGGTTCTTTAGATGAGCAGTTCTTC
TRBJ1-2 TRBD1 TRBV19 . CASTQMTGSLGGYTF TGTGCCAGTACCCAAATGACAGGGTCACTAGGTGGCTACACCTTC
TRBJ2-3 . TRBV19 . CASSIRVMGGGTQYF TGTGCCAGTAGTATTAGAGTAATGGGAGGAGGTACGCAGTATTTT
TRBJ1-3 . TRBV6-5 . CASKGPGSSGNTIYF TGTGCCAGCAAGGGGCCAGGGAGCTCTGGAAACACCATATATTTT
TRBJ2-1 TRBD2 TRBV6-5 . CASSRTSGGAGEQFF TGTGCCAGCAGCCGGACTAGCGGGGGGGCCGGTGAGCAGTTCTTC
TRBJ1-5 TRBD1 TRBV28 . CASGGTGENQPQHF TGTGCCAGCGGGGGGACAGGGGAGAATCAGCCCCAGCATTTT
TRBJ2-1 TRBD2 TRBV11-2 . CASSSPWTSGSYNEQFF TGTGCCAGCAGCTCACCTTGGACTAGCGGTAGCTACAATGAGCAGTTCTTC
TRBJ2-2 TRBD1 TRBV5-1 . CASRGQLNTGELFF TGCGCCAGCCGGGGACAGTTAAACACCGGGGAGCTGTTTTTT